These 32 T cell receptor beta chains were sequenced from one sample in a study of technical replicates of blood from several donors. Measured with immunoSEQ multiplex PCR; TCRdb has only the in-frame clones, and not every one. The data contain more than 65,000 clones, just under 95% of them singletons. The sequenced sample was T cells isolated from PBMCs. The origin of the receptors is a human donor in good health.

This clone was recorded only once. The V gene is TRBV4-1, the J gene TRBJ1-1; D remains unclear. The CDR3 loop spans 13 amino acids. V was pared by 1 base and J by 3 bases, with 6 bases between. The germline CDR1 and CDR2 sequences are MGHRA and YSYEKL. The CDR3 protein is CASSQGRDTEAFF. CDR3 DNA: TGCGCCAGCAGCCAAGGACGGGACACTGAAGCTTTCTTT.

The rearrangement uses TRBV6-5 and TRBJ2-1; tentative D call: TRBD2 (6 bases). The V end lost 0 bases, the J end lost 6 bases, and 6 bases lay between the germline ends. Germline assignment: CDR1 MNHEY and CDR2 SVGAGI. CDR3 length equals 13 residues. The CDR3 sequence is CASSYSGSNEQFF. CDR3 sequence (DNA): TGTGCCAGCAGTTACTCCGGGAGCAATGAGCAGTTCTTC.

The CDR3 is CSASTSSYNEQFF. The CDR3 coding sequence is TGCAGCGCTTCGACTAGCTCCTACAATGAGCAGTTCTTC. The chain couples TRBV29-1 to TRBJ2-1; maybe TRBD2 (6 bases). Between the trimmed V and J ends, which lost 7 bases and 0 bases, there was a span of 10 bases. This CDR3 has 13 amino acids. Germline CDR1 and CDR2: SQVTM and ANQGSEA.

The CDR3 nucleotides read TGTGCCAGCAGTCTTTATTCGCGGACAGGGGCTTACGAGCAGTACTTC. Translated: CASSLYSRTGAYEQYF. V gene TRBV7-3 combines with J gene TRBJ2-7; 9 nucleotides match TRBD1. Germline V gene data show CDR1 as SGHTA and CDR2 as FQGTGA. The length of the CDR3 is 16 residues. After removal of 6 bases from V and 4 bases from J, the junction contained 13 bases not matched to a gene.

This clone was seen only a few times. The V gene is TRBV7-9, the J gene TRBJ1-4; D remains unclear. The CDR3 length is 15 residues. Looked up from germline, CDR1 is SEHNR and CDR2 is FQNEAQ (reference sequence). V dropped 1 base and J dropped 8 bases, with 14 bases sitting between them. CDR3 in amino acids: CASSLVPSSVEKLFF. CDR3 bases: TGTGCCAGCAGCTTAGTACCCAGTAGCGTCGAAAAACTGTTTTTT.

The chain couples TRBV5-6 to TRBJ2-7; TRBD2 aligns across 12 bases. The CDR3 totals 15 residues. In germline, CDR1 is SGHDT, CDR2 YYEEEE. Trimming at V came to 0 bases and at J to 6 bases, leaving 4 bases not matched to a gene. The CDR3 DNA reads TGTGCCAGCAGCTTGGTGACTAGCGGGAGTGGCGAGCAGTACTTC. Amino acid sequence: CASSLVTSGSGEQYF.

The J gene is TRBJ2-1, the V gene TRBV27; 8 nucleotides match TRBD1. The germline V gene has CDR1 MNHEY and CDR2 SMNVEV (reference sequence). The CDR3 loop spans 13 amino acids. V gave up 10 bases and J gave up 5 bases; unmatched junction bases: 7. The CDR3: CATSEDRDNEQFF. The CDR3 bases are TGTGCCACCTCTGAGGACAGGGACAATGAGCAGTTCTTC.

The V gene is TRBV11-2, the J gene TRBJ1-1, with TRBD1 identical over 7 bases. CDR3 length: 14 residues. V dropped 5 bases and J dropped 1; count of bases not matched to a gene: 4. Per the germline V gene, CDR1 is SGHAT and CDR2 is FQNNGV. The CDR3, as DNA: TGTGCCAGCAGCGGAGGGACAGCGAACACTGAAGCTTTCTTT. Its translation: CASSGGTANTEAFF.

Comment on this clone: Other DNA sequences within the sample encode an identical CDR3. The CDR3 loop reads CASSLSSYEQYF. The CDR3 nucleotides read TGTGCCAGCAGCCTGAGCTCCTACGAGCAGTACTTC. This sequence joins TRBV7-9 and TRBJ2-7; D is unclear. The germline V gene encodes CDR1 SEHNR and CDR2 FQNEAQ (reference sequence). This CDR3 is 12 amino acids long. V lost 5 bases, J lost 0 bases, and 5 bases lay in between.

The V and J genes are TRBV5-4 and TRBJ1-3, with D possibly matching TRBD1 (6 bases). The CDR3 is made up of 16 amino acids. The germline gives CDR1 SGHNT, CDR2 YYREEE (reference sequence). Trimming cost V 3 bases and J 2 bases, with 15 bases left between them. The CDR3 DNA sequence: TGTGCCAGCAGCTCGGGGGTCGGGGGGCCTGGAAACACCATATATTTT. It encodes CASSSGVGGPGNTIYF.

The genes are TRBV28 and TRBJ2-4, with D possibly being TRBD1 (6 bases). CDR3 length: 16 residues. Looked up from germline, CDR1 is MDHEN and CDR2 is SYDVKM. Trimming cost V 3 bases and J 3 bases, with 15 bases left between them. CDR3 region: CASSFDQGFGKNIQYF. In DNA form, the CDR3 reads TGTGCCAGCAGTTTCGATCAGGGGTTCGGCAAAAACATTCAGTACTTC.

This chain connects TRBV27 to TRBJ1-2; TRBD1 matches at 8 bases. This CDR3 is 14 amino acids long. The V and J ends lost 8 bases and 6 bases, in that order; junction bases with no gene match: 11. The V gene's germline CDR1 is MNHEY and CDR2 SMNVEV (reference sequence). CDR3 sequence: CASAPLTGVNGYTF. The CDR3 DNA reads TGTGCCAGCGCCCCCCTGACAGGGGTAAATGGCTACACCTTC.

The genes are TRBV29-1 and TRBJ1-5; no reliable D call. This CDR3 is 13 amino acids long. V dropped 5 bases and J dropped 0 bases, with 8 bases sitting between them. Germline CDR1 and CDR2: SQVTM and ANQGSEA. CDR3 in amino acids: CSVIEDSNQPQHF. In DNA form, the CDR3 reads TGCAGCGTTATAGAGGATAGCAATCAGCCCCAGCATTTT.

Written as DNA, the CDR3 is TGTGCCAGCAGCTTTTTAGGGAGTACTGATCAGCCCCAGCATTTT. Amino acids: CASSFLGSTDQPQHF. The chain uses TRBV5-5 and TRBJ1-5; D is unresolved. CDR1 is SGHKS, CDR2 YYEKEE, per germline (reference sequence). The V end was cut by 2 bases, the J end by 5 bases, with 14 bases between. The CDR3 length is 15 residues.

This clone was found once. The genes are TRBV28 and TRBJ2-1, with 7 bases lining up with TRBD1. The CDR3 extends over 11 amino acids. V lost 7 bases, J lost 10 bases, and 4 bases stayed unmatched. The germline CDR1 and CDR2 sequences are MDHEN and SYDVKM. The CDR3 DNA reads TGTGCCAGCACCCACAGGGGCGAGCAGTTCTTC. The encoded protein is CASTHRGEQFF.

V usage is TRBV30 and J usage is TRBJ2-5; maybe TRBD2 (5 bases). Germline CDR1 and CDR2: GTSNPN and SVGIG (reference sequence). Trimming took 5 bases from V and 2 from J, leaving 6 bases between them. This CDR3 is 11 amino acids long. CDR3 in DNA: TGTGCCTGGGGACTTCAAGAGACCCAGTACTTC. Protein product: CAWGLQETQYF. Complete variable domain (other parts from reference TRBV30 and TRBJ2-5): SQTIHQWPATLVQPVGSPLSLECTVEGTSNPNLYWYRQAAGRGLQLLFYSVGIGQISSEVPQNLSASRPQDRQFILSSKKLLLSDSGFYLCAWGLQETQYFGPGTRLLVL.

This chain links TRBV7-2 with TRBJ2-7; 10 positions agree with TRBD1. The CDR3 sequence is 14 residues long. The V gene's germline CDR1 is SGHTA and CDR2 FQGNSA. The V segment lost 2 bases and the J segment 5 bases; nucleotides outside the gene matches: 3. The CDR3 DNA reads TGTGCCAGCAGCTTAACCGGGACAGGGGACGAGCAGTACTTC. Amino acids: CASSLTGTGDEQYF.

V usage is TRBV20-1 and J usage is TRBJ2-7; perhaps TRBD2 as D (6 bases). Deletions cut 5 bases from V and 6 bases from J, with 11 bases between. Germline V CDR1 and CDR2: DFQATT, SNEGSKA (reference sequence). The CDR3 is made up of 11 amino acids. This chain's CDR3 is CSARGLVEQYF. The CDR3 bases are TGCAGTGCTCGGGGACTCGTCGAGCAGTACTTC.

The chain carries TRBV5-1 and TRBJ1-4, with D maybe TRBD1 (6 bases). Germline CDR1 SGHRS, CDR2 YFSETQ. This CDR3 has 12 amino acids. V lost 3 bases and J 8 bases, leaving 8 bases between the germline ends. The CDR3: CASSSDSEKLFF. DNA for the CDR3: TGCGCCAGCAGCTCGGACAGCGAAAAACTGTTTTTT.

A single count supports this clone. The DNA of the CDR3 is TGCAGTGCTAGGGGGCTTAACGAGCAGTACTTC. Protein: CSARGLNEQYF. The chain uses TRBV20-1 and TRBJ2-7; the D gene is possibly TRBD1 (5 bases). The germline V gene has CDR1 DFQATT and CDR2 SNEGSKA (reference sequence). This CDR3 has 11 amino acids. The V and J ends lost 3 bases and 5 bases respectively, with 8 bases between them.

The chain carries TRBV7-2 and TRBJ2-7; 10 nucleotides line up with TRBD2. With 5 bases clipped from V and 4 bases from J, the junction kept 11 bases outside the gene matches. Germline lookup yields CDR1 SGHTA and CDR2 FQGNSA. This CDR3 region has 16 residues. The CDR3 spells CASSRIMIAGGYEQYF. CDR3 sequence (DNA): TGTGCCAGCAGCCGGATTATGATAGCGGGAGGTTACGAGCAGTACTTC.

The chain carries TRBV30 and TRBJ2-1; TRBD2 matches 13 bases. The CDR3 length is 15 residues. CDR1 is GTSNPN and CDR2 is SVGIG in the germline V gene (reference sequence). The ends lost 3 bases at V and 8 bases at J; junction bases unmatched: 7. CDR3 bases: TGTGCCTGGAGAACTAGCGGGAGGGCCTTCGATGAGCAGTTCTTC. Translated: CAWRTSGRAFDEQFF.

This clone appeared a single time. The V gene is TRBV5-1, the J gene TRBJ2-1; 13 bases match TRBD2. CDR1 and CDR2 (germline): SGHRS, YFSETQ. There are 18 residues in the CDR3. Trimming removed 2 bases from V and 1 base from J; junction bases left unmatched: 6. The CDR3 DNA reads TGCGCCAGCAGCTTTGGACTAGCGGGAGCCGGTTCCTACAATGAGCAGTTCTTC. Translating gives CASSFGLAGAGSYNEQFF. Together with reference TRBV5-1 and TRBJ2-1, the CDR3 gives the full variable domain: KAGVTQTPRYLIKTRGQQVTLSCSPISGHRSVSWYQQTPGQGLQFLFEYFSETQRNKGNFPGRFSGRQFSNSRSEMNVSTLELGDSALYLCASSFGLAGAGSYNEQFFGPGTRLTVL.

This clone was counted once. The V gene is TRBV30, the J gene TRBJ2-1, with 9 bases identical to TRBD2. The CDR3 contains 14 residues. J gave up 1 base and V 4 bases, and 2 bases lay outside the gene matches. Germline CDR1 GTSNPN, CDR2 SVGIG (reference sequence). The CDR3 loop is CAWTAGGSYNEQFF. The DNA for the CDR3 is TGTGCCTGGACAGCGGGAGGATCCTACAATGAGCAGTTCTTC.

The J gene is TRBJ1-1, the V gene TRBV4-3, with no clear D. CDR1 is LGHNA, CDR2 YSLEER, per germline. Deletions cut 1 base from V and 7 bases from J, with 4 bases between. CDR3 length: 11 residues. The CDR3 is CASSQASEAFF. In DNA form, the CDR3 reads TGCGCCAGCAGCCAAGCGAGTGAAGCTTTCTTT.

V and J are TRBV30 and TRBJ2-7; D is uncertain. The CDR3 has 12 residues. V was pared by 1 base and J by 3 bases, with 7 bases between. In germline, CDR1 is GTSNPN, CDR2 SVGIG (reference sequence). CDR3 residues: CAWSGPHYEQYF. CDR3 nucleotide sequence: TGTGCCTGGAGTGGGCCCCACTACGAGCAGTACTTC.

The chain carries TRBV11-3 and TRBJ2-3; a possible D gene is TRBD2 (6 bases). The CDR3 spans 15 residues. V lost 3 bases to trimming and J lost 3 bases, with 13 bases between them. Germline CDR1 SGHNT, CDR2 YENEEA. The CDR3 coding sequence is TGTGCCAGCAGCTTTAGGGATCGGGGGACAGATACGCAGTATTTT. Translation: CASSFRDRGTDTQYF. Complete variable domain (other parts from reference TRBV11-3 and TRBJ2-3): EAGVVQSPRYKIIEKKQPVAFWCNPISGHNTLYWYLQNLGQGPELLIRYENEEAVDDSQLPKDRFSAERLKGVDSTLKIQPAELGDSAVYLCASSFRDRGTDTQYFGPGTRLTVL.

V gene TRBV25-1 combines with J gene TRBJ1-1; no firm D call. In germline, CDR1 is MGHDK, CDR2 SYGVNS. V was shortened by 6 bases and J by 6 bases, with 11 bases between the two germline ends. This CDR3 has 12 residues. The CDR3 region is CASRYDGPEAFF. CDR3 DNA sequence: TGTGCCAGCAGATACGATGGCCCTGAAGCTTTCTTT.

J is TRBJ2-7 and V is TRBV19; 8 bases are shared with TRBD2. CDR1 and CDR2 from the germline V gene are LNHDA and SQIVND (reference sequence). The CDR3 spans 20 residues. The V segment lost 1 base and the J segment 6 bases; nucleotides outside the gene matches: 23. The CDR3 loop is CASSIVLKLSGGSSGVEQYF. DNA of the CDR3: TGTGCCAGTAGTATAGTGTTGAAGTTGAGCGGGGGCTCTTCGGGTGTCGAGCAGTACTTC.

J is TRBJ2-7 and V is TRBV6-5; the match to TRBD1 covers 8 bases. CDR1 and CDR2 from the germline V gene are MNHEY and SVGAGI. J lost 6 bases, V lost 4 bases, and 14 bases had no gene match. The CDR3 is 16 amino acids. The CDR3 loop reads CASSLSIPGQATEQYF. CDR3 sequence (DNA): TGTGCCAGCAGTTTAAGCATCCCGGGACAGGCTACCGAGCAGTACTTC.

Here the CDR3 DNA reads TGTGCCAGCAGCTTGGCCGTCCGGGACAGCACCTACGAGCAGTACTTC. Amino acid sequence: CASSLAVRDSTYEQYF. The V gene is TRBV5-8, the J gene TRBJ2-7; TRBD1 matches 7 bases. The junction had 8 bases not matched to a gene; V was cut back by 0 bases and J by 2 bases. Per germline, CDR1 SGHTS and CDR2 YDEGEE. The CDR3 runs to 16 residues.

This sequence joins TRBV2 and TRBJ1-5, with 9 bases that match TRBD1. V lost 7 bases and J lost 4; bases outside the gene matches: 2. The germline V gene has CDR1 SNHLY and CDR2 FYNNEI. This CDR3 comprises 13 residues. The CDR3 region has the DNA TGTGCCAGCACCGGGACAGGGAATCAGCCCCAGCATTTT. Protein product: CASTGTGNQPQHF.